The 23 T cell receptor beta chains in this list originate from one sample, sequenced in a study of T-cell reconstitution after alpha-beta-depleted transplantation in children. Unique molecular identifiers were used in preparing the TCRbeta library. TCRdb processed the PCR reads anew with MiXCR; each CDR3 protein has one entry. The sample has approximately 250,000 distinct CDR3 sequences, about 23% seen once. Source: PBMCs, taken before TCRalphabeta/CD19-depleted stem cell transplant. The receptors derive from a girl aged 2 to 10 with Fanconi anemia, due to receive a stem cell transplant.

The CDR3 spells CASSLLGGSYNEQFF. The DNA of the CDR3 is TGCGCCAGCAGCTTGTTAGGCGGGAGCTACAATGAGCAGTTCTTC. The chain carries TRBV5-1 and TRBJ2-1, with 7 bases identical to TRBD2. Germline lookup yields CDR1 SGHRS and CDR2 YFSETQ. With 1 base clipped from V and 3 bases from J, the junction kept 4 bases outside the gene matches. There are 15 residues in the CDR3.

This clonotype was recorded many times. The J gene is TRBJ1-2, the V gene TRBV29-1; D is possibly TRBD1 (5 bases). Germline loops: CDR1 SQVTM, CDR2 ANQGSEA. V lost 7 bases, J lost 6 bases, and 18 bases lay in between. CDR3 length: 13 residues. CDR3 protein: CSAGTAGGDGYTF. CDR3 nucleotide sequence: TGCAGCGCGGGGACGGCTGGCGGTGATGGCTACACCTTC.

This clonotype was detected ten times or more. The chain carries TRBV12-3 or TRBV12-4 and TRBJ1-3, with 11 bases fitting TRBD1. Trimming at V came to 6 bases and at J to 9 bases, leaving 10 bases not matched to a gene. The CDR3 is made up of 15 amino acids. The chain's CDR3 is CASSRGQGASITIYF. The CDR3 DNA is TGTGCCAGCAGCCGTGGACAGGGGGCGTCTATCACCATATATTTT.

This clonotype was counted many times. The rearrangement joins TRBV20-1 to TRBJ2-5; D possibly corresponds to TRBD2 (5 bases). This CDR3 has 14 residues. The V and J ends lost 0 bases and 3 bases respectively, with 11 bases between them. Germline CDR1 is DFQATT and CDR2 is SNEGSKA (reference sequence). The CDR3 spells CSARDSAEEETQYF. CDR3 in DNA: TGCAGTGCTAGAGATTCAGCGGAAGAAGAGACCCAGTACTTC.

The gene calls are TRBV29-1 and TRBJ2-7; maybe TRBD1 (6 bases). The CDR3 runs to 14 residues. V lost 7 bases and J 2 bases, leaving 18 bases between the germline ends. Per the germline V gene, CDR1 is SQVTM and CDR2 is ANQGSEA. The CDR3 protein is CSAVYLDSTYEQYV. The CDR3 DNA reads as TGCAGCGCAGTTTATTTGGACAGCACCTACGAGCAGTACGTC.

This clonotype was seen just once. This chain connects TRBV25-1 to TRBJ1-1; TRBD1 matches at 8 bases. Trimming removed 3 bases from V and 8 bases from J; junction bases left unmatched: 2. Germline CDR1 reads MGHDK; CDR2 reads SYGVNS. This CDR3 contains 12 residues. In nucleotides, the CDR3 is TGTGCCAGCAGTGACAGGGGGCGAGAAGCTTTCTTT. The encoded protein is CASSDRGREAFF.

This chain connects TRBV20-1 to TRBJ1-2; perhaps TRBD1 as D (5 bases). The CDR3 extends over 10 amino acids. With 3 bases removed from V and 7 bases from J, the gap between germline ends came to 6 bases. Germline CDR1 is DFQATT and CDR2 is SNEGSKA (reference sequence). CDR3 in amino acids: CSASRVGYTF. As DNA, the CDR3 is TGCAGTGCTAGCAGGGTTGGCTACACCTTC.

V and J are TRBV12-3 or TRBV12-4 and TRBJ2-2, with TRBD2 as a possible D gene (6 bases). This CDR3 is built from 11 residues. Trimming took 9 bases from V and 6 from J, leaving 8 bases between them. The CDR3 region is CASRRAGELFF. CDR3 DNA sequence: TGTGCCAGTAGGAGGGCCGGGGAGCTGTTTTTT.

This clonotype was seen more than once but under ten times. The chain recombines TRBV20-1 with TRBJ2-6, with a tentative D call TRBD1 (6 bases). This CDR3 is built from 15 residues. V was clipped by 6 bases and J by 3 bases, with 15 bases between them. Germline V CDR1 and CDR2: DFQATT, SNEGSKA (reference sequence). The DNA of the CDR3 is TGCAGTGCCCCAACAACAGGGTATGGGGCCAACGTCCTGACTTTC. It yields the protein CSAPTTGYGANVLTF.

This clonotype showed up just once. The rearrangement joins TRBV29-1 to TRBJ2-3; D is tentatively TRBD1 or TRBD2 (5 bases each). The CDR3 is 14 amino acids. V gave up 3 bases and J gave up 4 bases, with 14 bases separating them. Germline-derived CDR1 and CDR2 are SQVTM and ANQGSEA. The CDR3 protein is CSVERYRGADTQYF. The CDR3, as DNA: TGCAGCGTTGAGCGATATAGGGGAGCAGATACGCAGTATTTT.

The sample holds many counts of this clonotype. The V call is TRBV3-1, the J call TRBJ2-7; D ambiguous. CDR3 length: 11 residues. With 8 bases removed from V and 4 bases from J, the gap between germline ends came to 9 bases. Germline CDR1 and CDR2: LGHDT and YNNKEL (reference sequence). CDR3 nucleotide sequence: TGTGCCAGCGGCTCGGAGTACGAGCAGTACTTC. Its protein product is CASGSEYEQYF.

Ten or more counts support this clonotype. The chain combines TRBV5-1 with TRBJ2-1; possibly TRBD1 for D (5 bases). Germline V gene data show CDR1 as SGHRS and CDR2 as YFSETQ. Trimming took 0 bases from V and 9 from J, leaving 19 bases between them. This CDR3 spans 16 amino acids. This CDR3 reads CASSLGPGSGIVEQFF. CDR3 DNA sequence: TGCGCCAGCAGCTTGGGCCCAGGGTCAGGGATAGTTGAGCAGTTCTTC.

This clonotype appeared a few times. The rearrangement uses TRBV6-1 and TRBJ2-1; tentatively, D is TRBD2 (6 bases). The length of the CDR3 is 16 residues. Trimming removed 6 bases from V and 4 bases from J, with 19 bases in between. Germline assignment: CDR1 MNHNS and CDR2 SASEGT. For the CDR3, the DNA is TGTGCCAGCAGATCAAGGGGAGGAGCCTCATACAATGAGCAGTTCTTC. Amino acids: CASRSRGGASYNEQFF.

The rearrangement joins TRBV28 to TRBJ2-1; D call uncertain. Germline CDR1 is MDHEN and CDR2 is SYDVKM. This CDR3 comprises 14 residues. V lost 3 bases and J 4 bases, leaving 10 bases between the germline ends. In DNA, the CDR3 is TGTGCCAGCAGTTTCGTTCACACTTACAATGAGCAGTTCTTC. This sequence encodes CASSFVHTYNEQFF.

This clonotype occurred many times. The V call is TRBV29-1, the J call TRBJ2-5, with D possibly being TRBD2 (5 bases). Germline CDR1 and CDR2: SQVTM and ANQGSEA. The CDR3 is 15 amino acids. Trimming left V 5 bases short and J 0 bases short, with 16 bases between. CDR3 protein: CSVLSAEGHQETQYF. Written as DNA, the CDR3 is TGCAGCGTTCTGTCAGCGGAAGGGCACCAAGAGACCCAGTACTTC. The full variable domain, rest sourced from reference TRBV29-1 and TRBJ2-5, is SAVISQKPSRDICQRGTSLTIQCQVDSQVTMMFWYRQQPGQSLTLIATANQGSEATYESGFVIDKFPISRPNLTFSTLTVSNMSPEDSSIYLCSVLSAEGHQETQYFGPGTRLLVL.

This clonotype was counted a few times. Germline is not matched at one junction end, which may reflect a read error. The V and J genes are TRBV29-1 and TRBJ2-7; tentatively, D is TRBD2 (5 bases). Germline V gene data show CDR1 as SQVTM and CDR2 as ANQGSEA. The CDR3 spans 8 residues. In DNA, the CDR3 is TGCAGCGTTAAGAGGGTCCTCTTC. Protein sequence: CSVKRVLF.

Ten or more counts support this clonotype. The V call is TRBV9, the J call TRBJ2-7; D tentatively fits TRBD1 or TRBD2 (5 bases each). Per germline, CDR1 SGDLS and CDR2 YYNGEE. The CDR3 consists of 14 residues. The ends were cut back, 7 bases at V and 4 bases at J, with 18 bases in the middle. The CDR3 sequence: CASSPQGPFYEQYF. In nucleotides, the CDR3 is TGTGCCAGCTCCCCTCAGGGACCCTTTTACGAGCAGTACTTC.

This chain uses TRBV2 with TRBJ2-3, with 7 bases that match TRBD2. Trimming removed 4 bases from V and 0 bases from J; junction bases left unmatched: 4. Germline V gene sequence: CDR1 SNHLY, CDR2 FYNNEI. The length of the CDR3 is 15 residues. CDR3 bases: TGTGCCAGCAGTGTGCGGGAGACAAGCACAGATACGCAGTATTTT. Amino acids: CASSVRETSTDTQYF.

The chain is built from TRBV29-1 and TRBJ2-7, with 7 bases that match TRBD1. V lost 6 bases to trimming and J lost 5 bases; unmatched junction nucleotides: 13. Germline assignment: CDR1 SQVTM and CDR2 ANQGSEA. There are 14 residues in the CDR3. CDR3 DNA sequence: TGCAGCGTCGCGCCGCAGAGACAGGGTAACGAGCAGTACTTC. Its translation is CSVAPQRQGNEQYF.

The genes are TRBV15 and TRBJ2-2; a possible D gene is TRBD1 (5 bases). Germline CDR1 reads LNHNV; CDR2 reads YYDKDF (reference sequence). With 1 base removed from V and 7 bases from J, the gap between germline ends came to 10 bases. This CDR3 spans 14 amino acids. For the CDR3, the DNA is TGTGCCACCAGCAGAGTAGGCCAGGGCGGGGAGCTGTTTTTT. It translates to CATSRVGQGGELFF.

This sequence joins TRBV2 and TRBJ2-7; TRBD2 matches 7 bases. The CDR3 is 13 residues long. Germline CDR1 reads SNHLY; CDR2 reads FYNNEI. V lost 1 base and J lost 4; bases outside the gene matches: 1. CDR3 coding DNA: TGTGCCAGCAGTGAAGGGGACTATTACGAGCAGTACTTC. Amino acids: CASSEGDYYEQYF.

Only a few counts were recorded for this clonotype. This chain connects TRBV7-9 to TRBJ2-5, with 7 bases aligning to TRBD1. The CDR3 loop spans 16 amino acids. The germline gives CDR1 SEHNR, CDR2 FQNEAQ (reference sequence). V trimming: 1 base; J trimming: 3 bases; junction bases outside the gene matches: 8. CDR3 protein: CASSLVSPTGEETQYF. The DNA of the CDR3 is TGTGCCAGCAGCTTAGTTTCGCCTACAGGGGAAGAGACCCAGTACTTC.

This clonotype came up many times. The V gene is TRBV29-1, the J gene TRBJ1-2; D gene unclear. Germline assignment: CDR1 SQVTM and CDR2 ANQGSEA. Trimming took off 7 bases at V and 0 bases at J, with 15 bases between the two ends. CDR3 length equals 14 residues. The CDR3 DNA reads as TGCAGCGCAGGACCGCATGGGTCTAACTATGGCTACACCTTC. Residues: CSAGPHGSNYGYTF.